Presented here are 32 T cell receptor beta chains from one specimen sequenced in a study of blood T cell repertoires in COVID-19. Assay used: immunoSEQ multiplex PCR; TCRdb lists only in-frame clones, some missing. The sample holds approximately 210,000 clones; 65% to 90% are singletons and the top ten take around 9.3%. What was sequenced was PBMCs or T cells enriched from blood (not recorded which). The receptor set was obtained from a woman aged 50 to 60 with acute COVID-19.

The V and J genes are TRBV6-5 and TRBJ2-6; D possibly corresponds to TRBD2 (6 bases). The CDR3 is made up of 14 amino acids. The germline V gene encodes CDR1 MNHEY and CDR2 SVGAGI. Trimming took off 7 bases at V and 3 bases at J, with 10 bases between the two ends. The CDR3 bases are TGTGCCAGCACGGAGGGGAATGGGGCCAACGTCCTGACTTTC. It codes for CASTEGNGANVLTF.

The chain employs TRBV11-2 and TRBJ2-6; D unclear. The V end lost 5 bases, the J end lost 0 bases, and 17 bases lay between the germline ends. CDR1 is SGHAT, CDR2 FQNNGV, per germline. The CDR3 is 18 residues long. The CDR3 loop reads CASSPTGARFSGANVLTF. CDR3 coding DNA: TGTGCCAGCAGCCCTACCGGAGCCCGGTTCTCTGGGGCCAACGTCCTGACTTTC. Drawing the rest from reference TRBV11-2 and TRBJ2-6, the complete variable domain is EAGVAQSPRYKIIEKRQSVAFWCNPISGHATLYWYQQILGQGPKLLIQFQNNGVVDDSQLPKDRFSAERLKGVDSTLKIQPAKLEDSAVYLCASSPTGARFSGANVLTFGAGSRLTVL.

This chain links TRBV7-6 with TRBJ1-1; tentatively, D is TRBD1 (5 bases). V shed 1 base and J shed 0 bases, with 12 bases lying between them. Germline V gives CDR1 SGHVS, CDR2 FNYEAQ. The CDR3 consists of 16 residues. CDR3 residues: CASSLGQGHMNTEAFF. The CDR3 nucleotides are TGTGCCAGCAGCTTAGGCCAGGGCCACATGAACACTGAAGCTTTCTTT. The variable domain in full, with the rest retrieved from reference TRBV7-6 and TRBJ1-1, is GAGVSQSPRYKVTKRGQDVALRCDPISGHVSLYWYRQALGQGPEFLTYFNYEAQQDKSGLPNDRFSAERPEGSISTLTIQRTEQRDSAMYRCASSLGQGHMNTEAFFGQGTRLTVV.

The chain combines TRBV7-6 with TRBJ2-5; 8 bases align to TRBD1. Looked up from germline, CDR1 is SGHVS and CDR2 is FNYEAQ. This CDR3 region has 15 residues. The trim removed 5 bases at V and 2 bases at J, leaving 7 bases unmatched. In DNA, the CDR3 is TGTGCCAGCAGCACCAGGACAGGGACACAAGAGACCCAGTACTTC. Its translation: CASSTRTGTQETQYF.

The chain couples TRBV14 to TRBJ2-7; tentative D call: TRBD2 (5 bases). With 0 bases removed from V and 5 bases from J, the gap between germline ends came to 14 bases. Looked up from germline, CDR1 is SGHDN and CDR2 is FVKESK. This CDR3 has 15 residues. Written as DNA, the CDR3 is TGTGCCAGCAGCCAAGATCCCGGGCAGAGGGACGAGCAGTACTTC. Protein: CASSQDPGQRDEQYF. Based on the CDR3 plus reference TRBV14 and TRBJ2-7, the full variable domain is EAGVTQFPSHSVIEKGQTVTLRCDPISGHDNLYWYRRVMGKEIKFLLHFVKESKQDESGMPNNRFLAERTGGTYSTLKVQPAELEDSGVYFCASSQDPGQRDEQYFGPGTRLTVT.

The chain recombines TRBV30 with TRBJ1-2; 7 nucleotides agree with TRBD1. The CDR3 contains 13 residues. The germline V gene has CDR1 GTSNPN and CDR2 SVGIG (reference sequence). V trimming: 2 bases; J trimming: 7 bases; junction bases outside the gene matches: 7. The CDR3 spells CAWSIQGKIGYTF. The CDR3 DNA follows: TGTGCCTGGAGTATACAGGGGAAGATTGGCTACACCTTC.

This chain connects TRBV6-5 to TRBJ2-2, with D possibly being TRBD2 (6 bases). There are 15 residues in the CDR3. Deletions cut 6 bases from V and 4 bases from J, with 15 bases between. The germline V gene encodes CDR1 MNHEY and CDR2 SVGAGI. CDR3 protein: CASSLDRGSTGELFF. The CDR3 coding sequence is TGTGCCAGCAGCCTCGACCGGGGGAGCACCGGGGAGCTGTTTTTT.

The chain recombines TRBV28 with TRBJ1-2; D might be TRBD1 (5 bases). Looked up from germline, CDR1 is MDHEN and CDR2 is SYDVKM. CDR3 size: 16 residues. V lost 4 bases and J lost 4, with 19 bases in between. CDR3 nucleotide sequence: TGTGCCAGCAGTTCCGGGGTCGGTGGGGACTTCTATGGCTACACCTTC. Amino acid sequence: CASSSGVGGDFYGYTF.

This sequence joins TRBV5-1 and TRBJ2-5; 8 nucleotides agree with TRBD1. The CDR3 covers 14 residues. The V gene end was trimmed by 0 bases and the J gene end by 7 bases; junction bases not matched to a gene: 5. The germline CDR1 and CDR2 sequences are SGHRS and YFSETQ. This chain's CDR3 is CASSLGGDRGTQYF. The CDR3 region has the DNA TGCGCCAGCAGCTTGGGGGGAGACAGGGGGACCCAGTACTTC.

The count of this clone is one. V is TRBV19 and J is TRBJ2-2; D is perhaps TRBD2 (6 bases). The germline V gene has CDR1 LNHDA and CDR2 SQIVND (reference sequence). The V end lost 1 base, the J end lost 0 bases, and 12 bases lay between the germline ends. The CDR3 covers 17 residues. The CDR3 DNA follows: TGTGCCAGTAGTATAGGGAGGGGTGCGACGAACACCGGGGAGCTGTTTTTT. Its translation: CASSIGRGATNTGELFF.

The chain has TRBV7-2 and TRBJ2-5; weak D call: TRBD2 (6 bases). From germline, CDR1 is SGHTA and CDR2 FQGNSA. This CDR3 spans 15 amino acids. Trimming cost V 2 bases and J 5 bases, with 15 bases left between them. The CDR3, as DNA: TGTGCCAGCAGCTTACAGAGGACTATCTGGGAGACCCAGTACTTC. Encoded protein: CASSLQRTIWETQYF.

V gene TRBV5-1 combines with J gene TRBJ2-3, with 7 nucleotides matching TRBD1. Trimming took 4 bases from V and 2 from J; bases not matched to a gene: 7. CDR3 length: 15 amino acids. CDR1 is SGHRS and CDR2 is YFSETQ in the germline V gene. The CDR3 bases are TGCGCCAGCAGCAGGACGGGACAGCCCACAGATACGCAGTATTTT. Translated, it gives CASSRTGQPTDTQYF.

This chain uses TRBV19 with TRBJ2-3; 10 nucleotides agree with TRBD2. Germline V CDR1 and CDR2: LNHDA, SQIVND (reference sequence). This CDR3 has 18 residues. The junction had 12 bases not matched to a gene; V was cut back by 3 bases and J by 3 bases. The CDR3 DNA sequence: TGTGCCAGTAGTATCTCAAGCGGGAGGGCTTCGGGAACAGATACGCAGTATTTT. Translating gives CASSISSGRASGTDTQYF.

The chain is built from TRBV18 and TRBJ2-5; D not certain. V lost 3 bases and J lost 6, with 11 bases in between. CDR1 and CDR2 from the germline V gene are KGHSH and LQKENI. The CDR3 is 13 amino acids. The CDR3 DNA follows: TGTGCCAGCTCACCCCCGCAGGTGAAGACCCAGTACTTC. Translated: CASSPPQVKTQYF.

The CDR3 is CASSQAWGDRPTRELFF. CDR3 DNA sequence: TGTGCCAGCAGCCAGGCTTGGGGGGACAGGCCGACCCGGGAGCTGTTTTTT. This sequence joins TRBV9 and TRBJ2-2, with 8 bases identical to TRBD1. The junction had 17 bases not matched to a gene; V was cut back by 4 bases and J by 9 bases. This CDR3 region has 17 residues. CDR1 SGDLS and CDR2 YYNGEE come from the germline V gene.

The rearrangement links TRBV14 to TRBJ1-1, with TRBD1 as a possible D gene (5 bases). In germline, CDR1 is SGHDN, CDR2 FVKESK. V was trimmed by 1 base and J by 5 bases, leaving 11 bases between them. The CDR3 runs to 14 residues. The CDR3 loop reads CASSQVGGSTEAFF. The DNA for the CDR3 is TGTGCCAGCAGCCAAGTGGGGGGGAGTACTGAAGCTTTCTTT.

The rearrangement links TRBV19 to TRBJ1-6; D ambiguous. The germline CDR1 and CDR2 sequences are LNHDA and SQIVND (reference sequence). This CDR3 spans 13 amino acids. Trimming stripped 6 bases from V and 7 bases from J, with 10 bases between. The CDR3 loop is CASSPRQNSPLHF. The CDR3 DNA sequence: TGTGCCAGTAGCCCCCGCCAGAATTCACCCCTCCACTTT.

This chain connects TRBV7-2 to TRBJ2-5, with a possible D match to TRBD2 (6 bases). Germline CDR1 reads SGHTA; CDR2 reads FQGNSA. V gave up 2 bases and J gave up 0 bases, with 7 bases separating them. The CDR3 spans 14 residues. CDR3 nucleotide sequence: TGTGCCAGCAGCTTAAGCGGGTACCAAGAGACCCAGTACTTC. Amino acids: CASSLSGYQETQYF.

This clone was observed a single time. The J gene is TRBJ1-5, the V gene TRBV6-5; D is possibly TRBD1 (6 bases). The length of the CDR3 is 16 residues. Germline CDR1 is MNHEY and CDR2 is SVGAGI. Trimming shortened V by 4 bases and J by 2 bases, and 15 bases separated the two germline ends. CDR3 coding DNA: TGTGCCAGCAGTTCAACAGGGTTAAGCGGCAATCAGCCCCAGCATTTT. The encoded protein is CASSSTGLSGNQPQHF.

This chain uses TRBV9 with TRBJ2-5, with 11 nucleotides matching TRBD2. The CDR3 runs to 18 residues. Germline assignment: CDR1 SGDLS and CDR2 YYNGEE. V was pared by 4 bases and J by 5 bases, with 16 bases of the junction left unmatched. The CDR3 region has the DNA TGTGCCAGCAGCCCCGGGACTAGCGGTTCCTCCTACGGGGAGACCCAGTACTTC. It codes for CASSPGTSGSSYGETQYF.

This clone came up a few times. The rearrangement links TRBV4-2 to TRBJ2-4, with 10 bases identical to TRBD1. CDR1 LGHNA and CDR2 YNFKEQ come from the germline V gene. This CDR3 comprises 16 residues. The V gene end was trimmed by 0 bases and the J gene end by 8 bases; junction bases not matched to a gene: 7. Here the CDR3 reads CASSQDGGTGVDIQYF. CDR3 DNA sequence: TGTGCCAGCAGCCAAGATGGGGGGACAGGGGTAGACATTCAGTACTTC.

The V and J genes are TRBV27 and TRBJ2-7; maybe TRBD1 (6 bases). The germline V gene has CDR1 MNHEY and CDR2 SMNVEV (reference sequence). V was trimmed by 5 bases and J by 6 bases, leaving 14 bases between them. The CDR3 sequence is 13 residues long. The CDR3 DNA follows: TGTGCCAGCAGTCAGACAGGTACCCGCGAGCAGTACTTC. This gives the protein CASSQTGTREQYF.

The gene calls are TRBV10-3 and TRBJ1-1, with 9 nucleotides matching TRBD1. Germline loops: CDR1 ENHRY, CDR2 SYGVKD. V gave up 6 bases and J gave up 1 base; unmatched junction bases: 3. This CDR3 spans 14 amino acids. CDR3 bases: TGTGCCATCAGCAAGGGACAGGGGAACACTGAAGCTTTCTTT. The encoded protein is CAISKGQGNTEAFF.

The J gene is TRBJ2-7, the V gene TRBV18; TRBD2 aligns across 12 bases. Germline-derived CDR1 and CDR2 are KGHSH and LQKENI. The CDR3 consists of 17 residues. J lost 5 bases, V lost 2 bases, and 10 bases had no gene match. The chain's CDR3 is CASSPSLAGGPGNEQYF. CDR3 DNA sequence: TGTGCCAGCTCACCAAGTCTAGCGGGGGGGCCAGGGAACGAGCAGTACTTC.

The rearrangement joins TRBV29-1 to TRBJ2-4, with no clear D. With 0 bases removed from V and 8 bases from J, the gap between germline ends came to 5 bases. CDR1 and CDR2 (germline): SQVTM, ANQGSEA. This CDR3 contains 11 residues. CDR3 DNA: TGCAGCGTTGAAGACAGGCACATTCAGTACTTC. The encoded protein is CSVEDRHIQYF.

The rearrangement joins TRBV18 to TRBJ1-4, with 10 bases matching TRBD1. Germline loops: CDR1 KGHSH, CDR2 LQKENI. The V and J ends lost 6 bases and 7 bases, in that order; junction bases with no gene match: 5. The CDR3 extends over 14 amino acids. CDR3 sequence reads: CASSRDRGGEKLFF. The CDR3 DNA is TGTGCCAGCTCCCGGGACAGGGGAGGTGAAAAACTGTTTTTT.

The chain employs TRBV6-6 and TRBJ1-4; 7 bases are a match to TRBD1. The CDR3 runs to 15 residues. The V segment lost 7 bases and the J segment 6 bases; nucleotides outside the gene matches: 11. Germline loops: CDR1 MNHNY, CDR2 SVGAGI (reference sequence). The CDR3 loop reads CASMAGGPFYEKLFF. The CDR3 coding sequence is TGTGCCAGCATGGCAGGGGGGCCCTTTTATGAAAAACTGTTTTTT.

Of note for this clone: Sequence at one end of the junction differs from germline and may be a read error. V is TRBV18 and J is TRBJ1-1; D unclear. Germline loops: CDR1 KGHSH, CDR2 LQKENI. The CDR3 is 15 residues long. The CDR3 region is CASSPRGDQNSEAFF. The CDR3 DNA is TGTGCCAGCTCACCACGCGGGGATCAGAACTCTGAAGCTTTCTTT.

This clone was seen only a few times. The chain is built from TRBV28 and TRBJ1-5; D uncertain. The length of the CDR3 is 16 residues. V shed 6 bases and J shed 3 bases, with 18 bases lying between them. Germline values: CDR1 MDHEN, CDR2 SYDVKM. For the CDR3, the DNA is TGTGCCAGCAGCGAAAGCGGGAGGACTAACAATCAGCCCCAGCATTTT. Its protein is CASSESGRTNNQPQHF.

The chain couples TRBV7-2 to TRBJ2-5; TRBD2 matches at 10 bases. The V segment lost 5 bases and the J segment 5 bases; nucleotides outside the gene matches: 5. This CDR3 has 14 residues. In germline, CDR1 is SGHTA, CDR2 FQGNSA. CDR3 DNA: TGTGCCAGCAGCAAGCGGGGGGGCCAGGAGACCCAGTACTTC. This sequence encodes CASSKRGGQETQYF.

The rearrangement joins TRBV18 to TRBJ1-1, with 8 positions matching TRBD1. The CDR3 covers 15 residues. J gave up 4 bases and V 6 bases, and 10 bases lay outside the gene matches. Germline assignment: CDR1 KGHSH and CDR2 LQKENI. The CDR3 here is CASSTRQGAGTEAFF. The CDR3 DNA sequence: TGTGCCAGCTCGACAAGGCAGGGGGCTGGCACTGAAGCTTTCTTT.

This rearrangement joins TRBV28 to TRBJ1-3; possible D gene TRBD1, 6 bases. The CDR3 totals 16 residues. CDR1 and CDR2 (germline): MDHEN, SYDVKM. V was cut by 6 bases and J by 3 bases, with 18 bases left in between. CDR3 loop: CASRLPGGGIGNTIYF. The CDR3 nucleotides are TGTGCCAGCAGACTTCCGGGAGGGGGAATTGGAAACACCATATATTTT. Drawing the rest from reference TRBV28 and TRBJ1-3, the complete variable domain is DVKVTQSSRYLVKRTGEKVFLECVQDMDHENMFWYRQDPGLGLRLIYFSYDVKMKEKGDIPEGYSVSREKKERFSLILESASTNQTSMYLCASRLPGGGIGNTIYFGEGSWLTVV.